This is a list of T cell receptor beta chains from one sample in a study of shared clonotypes between healthy human individuals. Data came from immunoSEQ multiplex PCR; TCRdb stores just in-frame clones and leaves some out. The sample yields around 2.1 million clones, more than 90% seen once. Source material: naive CD4+ T cells sorted from blood. These TCRs come from a man between 18 and 29 years old in good health. The CDR3 runs from the conserved cysteine through the conserved F or W. Fields, in order: V gene, D gene, clone size, J gene, CDR3 protein, CDR3 DNA. The D gene is left open where the match is weak. The size of a clone is reported for some rows only, either as once, few or many, or as a class for expanded clones.

TRBV10-3	-	-	TRBJ2-1	CAISEGSGHPYNEQFF	TGTGCCATCAGTGAAGGATCGGGACACCCATACAATGAGCAGTTCTTC
TRBV5-1	-	-	TRBJ2-7	CASSLLGQATYEQYF	TGCGCCAGCAGCTTGTTAGGACAAGCCACCTACGAGCAGTACTTC
TRBV2	-	once	TRBJ1-6	CASTSEAVNSPLHF	TGTGCCAGCACCAGCGAGGCAGTTAATTCACCCCTCCACTTT
TRBV9	-	-	TRBJ2-3	CASSVEGRGTANPSTDTQYF	TGTGCCAGCAGCGTAGAAGGGAGGGGGACAGCTAACCCTAGCACAGATACGCAGTATTTT
TRBV27	-	-	TRBJ2-7	CASSFRGYYEQYF	TGTGCCAGCAGTTTTCGGGGCTACTACGAGCAGTACTTC
TRBV10-3	-	few	TRBJ1-6	CAITQGSDSPLHF	TGTGCCATCACCCAAGGCAGTGATTCACCCCTCCACTTT
TRBV7-9	-	-	TRBJ1-1	CASSPVSPGAFF	TGTGCCAGCAGCCCAGTATCCCCAGGGGCTTTCTTT
TRBV18	TRBD1	-	TRBJ2-1	CASSPGQGSYNEQFF	TGTGCCAGCTCCCCCGGACAGGGCTCCTACAATGAGCAGTTCTTC
TRBV2	TRBD1	-	TRBJ2-3	CASSELDRDIDTQYF	TGTGCCAGCAGTGAATTGGACAGGGACATCGATACGCAGTATTTT
TRBV19	TRBD2	few	TRBJ2-7	CASVQTSGRGEQYF	TGTGCCAGTGTCCAGACTAGCGGCCGAGGCGAGCAGTACTTC
TRBV25-1	-	-	TRBJ2-1	CASSEWGTLSSYNEQFF	TGTGCCAGCAGTGAATGGGGCACCCTGAGCTCCTACAATGAGCAGTTCTTC
TRBV10-1	TRBD2	-	TRBJ2-1	CASSTLAGGYNEQFF	TGCGCCAGCAGTACTCTAGCGGGGGGCTACAATGAGCAGTTCTTC
TRBV14	-	-	TRBJ2-5	CASSILGGRENQYF	TGTGCCAGCAGTATTCTAGGGGGCCGGGAGAACCAGTACTTC
TRBV2	TRBD1	-	TRBJ1-1	CAITTGTANTEAFF	TGTGCCATTACAACCGGGACAGCGAACACTGAAGCTTTCTTT
TRBV6-1	-	-	TRBJ2-7	CASRDGSIWYEQYF	TGTGCCAGCAGGGACGGATCCATCTGGTACGAGCAGTACTTC
TRBV2	TRBD1	-	TRBJ2-3	CASSGDRGQDTQYF	TGTGCCAGCAGTGGGGACAGGGGGCAAGATACGCAGTATTTT
TRBV27	-	-	TRBJ1-6	CASSLSHPRSPLHF	TGTGCCAGCAGTTTATCTCACCCTCGTTCACCCCTCCACTTT
TRBV10-3	TRBD2	-	TRBJ2-4	CAISDQTSGGTLAKNIQYF	TGTGCCATCAGTGACCAGACTAGCGGGGGAACACTAGCCAAAAACATTCAGTACTTC
TRBV4-3	-	-	TRBJ1-1	CASSQDVGNTEAFF	TGCGCCAGCAGCCAAGATGTAGGCAACACTGAAGCTTTCTTT
TRBV5-1	TRBD2	-	TRBJ2-5	CASRSTGLAFQETQYF	TGCGCCAGCAGAAGCACGGGACTAGCTTTCCAAGAGACCCAGTACTTC
TRBV9	TRBD2	-	TRBJ2-1	CASSPRAGLYNEQFF	TGTGCCAGCAGCCCAAGAGCGGGACTCTACAATGAGCAGTTCTTC
TRBV6-1	TRBD1	-	TRBJ1-5	CASSSGQGSNQPQHF	TGTGCCAGCAGTTCGGGACAGGGGAGCAATCAGCCCCAGCATTTT
TRBV18	-	-	TRBJ2-6	CASSPQSSGANVLTF	TGTGCCAGCTCACCACAGTCCTCTGGGGCCAACGTCCTGACTTTC
TRBV7-9	TRBD1	-	TRBJ1-2	CASSLRFDRDVFGGYTF	TGTGCCAGCAGCTTAAGATTCGACAGGGACGTATTCGGCGGCTACACCTTC
TRBV9	-	-	TRBJ2-3	CASSGPEGLQDTQYF	TGTGCCAGCAGCGGCCCCGAGGGCCTCCAAGATACGCAGTATTTT
TRBV28	-	-	TRBJ2-7	CASSRYREPSYEQYF	TGTGCCAGCAGCCGCTACAGAGAACCCTCCTACGAGCAGTACTTC
TRBV5-1	TRBD2	-	TRBJ2-1	CASSLVTSGHEQFF	TGCGCCAGCAGCTTGGTAACTAGCGGCCATGAGCAGTTCTTC
TRBV5-1	-	-	TRBJ2-7	CASSPLEGAYEQYF	TGCGCCAGCAGCCCCCTAGAGGGAGCCTACGAGCAGTACTTC
TRBV4-1	-	-	TRBJ2-2	CASRNGVTGTGELFF	TGCGCCAGCAGGAACGGGGTCACCGGCACCGGGGAGCTGTTTTTT
TRBV21-1	-	-	TRBJ2-3	CASSKESRFSGTSGAECADTQYF	TGTGCCAGCAGCAAGGAGTCCCGATTCTCCGGGACTAGCGGAGCTGAGTGTGCAGATACGCAGTATTTT
TRBV18	-	-	TRBJ2-1	CASSLGSGEQFF	TGTGCCAGCTCACTAGGTAGCGGTGAGCAGTTCTTC
TRBV7-2	-	-	TRBJ2-3	CASSSGQEGYTQYF	TGTGCCAGCAGCTCCGGACAAGAAGGGTATACGCAGTATTTT
TRBV5-8	TRBD1	-	TRBJ2-7	CASSLGRTGTYEQYF	TGTGCCAGCAGCTTGGGTAGGACAGGGACCTACGAGCAGTACTTC
TRBV5-1	TRBD2	-	TRBJ2-7	CASSLSTSHAYEQYF	TGCGCCAGCAGCTTGTCGACTAGCCATGCCTACGAGCAGTACTTC
TRBV6-6	-	-	TRBJ1-5	CASSYQDGTQHF	TGTGCCAGCAGTTACCAGGATGGCACCCAGCATTTT
TRBV10-1	-	-	TRBJ1-2	CASSPQGLNYGYTF	TGCGCCAGCAGTCCCCAGGGACTTAACTATGGCTACACCTTC
TRBV19	-	-	TRBJ2-2	CATHEDLDTGELFF	TGTGCCACCCATGAGGACTTAGACACCGGGGAGCTGTTTTTT
TRBV30	-	-	TRBJ2-3	CAWSLADTQYF	TGTGCCTGGAGTTTGGCAGATACGCAGTATTTT
TRBV7-2	-	-	TRBJ2-4	CASSPLTGLAKNIQYF	TGTGCCAGCAGCCCCCTGACAGGCTTAGCCAAAAACATTCAGTACTTC
TRBV6-5	TRBD2	-	TRBJ2-1	CASSLPGLAPFEQFF	TGTGCCAGCAGTTTACCGGGACTAGCTCCATTCGAGCAGTTCTTC
TRBV5-1	TRBD1	-	TRBJ1-2	CASSLGPGQGYGYTF	TGCGCCAGCAGCTTGGGCCCGGGACAGGGCTATGGCTACACCTTC
TRBV23-1	-	once	TRBJ1-1	CASSQSGELDTEAFF	TGCGCCAGCAGTCAATCGGGGGAATTGGACACTGAAGCTTTCTTT
TRBV6-1	-	-	TRBJ1-3	CASMPGAPGNTIYF	TGTGCCAGCATGCCCGGGGCTCCTGGAAACACCATATATTTT
TRBV4-1	TRBD1	-	TRBJ2-7	CASSQDPTGDEQYF	TGCGCCAGCAGCCAAGATCCGACAGGGGACGAGCAGTACTTC
TRBV6-5	-	-	TRBJ1-2	CASSPGGINYGYTF	TGTGCCAGCAGCCCGGGGGGGATTAACTATGGCTACACCTTC
TRBV5-1	-	-	TRBJ1-2	CASSWGHQGGYTF	TGCGCCAGCAGCTGGGGCCATCAAGGTGGCTACACCTTC
TRBV11-2	-	-	TRBJ2-4	CASSLDSNRGIQYF	TGTGCCAGCAGCTTAGATTCGAACCGTGGTATTCAGTACTTC
TRBV5-1	-	-	TRBJ2-1	CASSPQISPIPDEQFF	TGCGCCAGCAGCCCCCAGATATCACCCATCCCCGATGAGCAGTTCTTC
TRBV20-1	-	-	TRBJ1-1	CSAYPGTEAFF	TGCAGTGCCTACCCCGGGACGGAAGCTTTCTTT
TRBV11-3	TRBD2	-	TRBJ2-7	CANRLAGVAEQYF	TGTGCCAACAGACTAGCGGGAGTAGCCGAGCAGTACTTC
TRBV7-9	-	-	TRBJ1-2	CASSPTWSTNYGYTF	TGTGCCAGCAGCCCTACCTGGAGTACGAACTATGGCTACACCTTC
TRBV12-5	-	few	TRBJ1-6	CASGLLESSPLHF	TGTGCTAGTGGTTTGCTAGAGAGCTCACCCCTCCACTTT
TRBV29-1	-	-	TRBJ2-7	CSVETKSSYEQYF	TGCAGCGTTGAAACCAAGAGCTCCTACGAGCAGTACTTC
TRBV18	-	once	TRBJ2-7	CASRGTATSYEQYF	TGTGCCAGCAGAGGGACCGCGACTTCCTACGAGCAGTACTTC
TRBV10-3	-	-	TRBJ2-7	CAISERGGATTYEQYF	TGTGCCATCAGTGAACGTGGGGGGGCCACAACCTACGAGCAGTACTTC
TRBV7-2	-	-	TRBJ2-1	CASSLGGSYNEQFF	TGTGCCAGCAGCTTAGGCGGTAGCTACAATGAGCAGTTCTTC
TRBV4-1	-	-	TRBJ2-3	CASSQDPLVSGITTDTQYF	TGCGCCAGCAGCCAAGATCCTTTAGTATCGGGGATCACTACAGATACGCAGTATTTT
TRBV2	TRBD2	-	TRBJ2-1	CASSHTVGLAGSEQFF	TGTGCCAGCAGTCACACGGTGGGACTAGCGGGGAGTGAGCAGTTCTTC
TRBV29-1	TRBD1	-	TRBJ2-7	CSVAQRTGFYEQYF	TGCAGCGTTGCTCAACGGACAGGGTTCTACGAGCAGTACTTC
TRBV27	-	-	TRBJ2-7	CASSLRRVSSYEQYF	TGTGCCAGCAGTTTACGACGGGTGAGCTCCTACGAGCAGTACTTC